The clone carrying this T cell receptor beta chain occurred a few times. Its antigen is unknown. V was trimmed by 2 bases and J by 6 bases, leaving 6 bases between them. The length of the CDR3 is 12 residues. CDR1 and CDR2 from the germline V gene are MNHEY and SVGAGI. Expressed TCRB transcripts were sequenced because the entire RNA isolate underwent reverse transcription. Sequencing was performed with immunoSEQ multiplex PCR; in TCRdb, only in-frame clones are kept and a portion is missing. The table lists hundreds of thousands of clones, over 12% of them singletons. Per donor, one heparinised blood draw averaged roughly 110 mL. The record originates from a study of beta chain features in type 1 diabetes. Study results and caveats: A potential PCR bias toward shorter templates would be equal in patient and control samples. More deletions and fewer insertions at VDJ junctions were found in patients with type 1 diabetes. Whether HLA type affects TCRB rearrangement stayed undetermined in the present work. People with Type 1 diabetes carried modestly yet significantly shorter TCRB CDR3s in all four CD4+ subsets.

The source material was naive CD4+ T cells from blood. The gene calls are TRBV6-5 and TRBJ2-3, with D unresolved. This clonotype originated in a man between 18 and 29 years old with type 1 diabetes. DNA for the CDR3: TGTGCCAGCAGTTACGATTCGGATACGCAGTATTTT. The encoded protein is CASSYDSDTQYF.